A selection of T cell receptor beta chains follows, all from one sample in a study of neurological immune-mediated disorders. TCRdb itself ran the 5' RACE reads through MiXCR, one entry per CDR3 protein. In the table there are about 35,000 distinct CDR3 sequences, 3.8% of which are singletons. Sequencing was performed on PBMCs. These receptors all stem from a young man with multiple sclerosis. Each CDR3 is given with its conserved first and last residue. A D gene is named only where the DNA matches it firmly. Some rows have no size entry. The others give once, few or many, or a class for an expanded clone.

cdr3_nt cdr3_aa d_call v_call clone_size j_call
TGTGCCAGCAGTATACCGGGACAGTCCCAAGAGACCCAGTACTTC CASSIPGQSQETQYF TRBD1 TRBV25-1 few TRBJ2-5
TGTGCCAGCAGTGCCCAGGGGGCTTTCACAGATACGCAGTATTTT CASSAQGAFTDTQYF TRBD1 TRBV12-3/TRBV12-4 many TRBJ2-3
TGTGCCAGCGCGGGACAGGGTAATTCACCCCTCAACTTT CASAGQGNSPLNF TRBD1 TRBV6-2/TRBV6-3 many TRBJ1-6
TGTGCCAGCAGCCAAGATATATGGGGTTCCTATGGCTACACCTTC CASSQDIWGSYGYTF NA TRBV14 many TRBJ1-2
TGCGCCAGCAGCTTGGGACAACTTAGGAATGAGCAGTTCTTC CASSLGQLRNEQFF NA TRBV5-1 few TRBJ2-1
TGTGCCAGCAGTTTAGGGACTAGCGGGGGAGGAGAGACCCAGTACTTC CASSLGTSGGGETQYF TRBD2 TRBV12-3/TRBV12-4 many TRBJ2-5
TGTGCCAGCAGTGGCGAAACAGGGAACGTGGATCAGCCCCAGCATTTT CASSGETGNVDQPQHF NA TRBV6-1 many TRBJ1-5
TGTGCCAGCAGCTTATATGGGGGCACTGAAGCTTTCTTT CASSLYGGTEAFF NA TRBV7-8 many TRBJ1-1
TGCGCCAGCAGCCAAGTGCTGTCAGTGAACACTGAAGCTTTCTTT CASSQVLSVNTEAFF NA TRBV4-3 many TRBJ1-1
TGTGCCAGCTATGACAGGGGGTTAGATGAGCAGTTCTTC CASYDRGLDEQFF TRBD1 TRBV12-3/TRBV12-4 many TRBJ2-1
TGCGCCAGCAGCTTGGACCCCGGGACTTACTACGAGCAGTACTTC CASSLDPGTYYEQYF NA TRBV5-1 many TRBJ2-7
TGCAGCGCCGGACTAGCGGGGGGATGGGAGCAGTTCTTC CSAGLAGGWEQFF TRBD2 TRBV29-1 NA TRBJ2-1
TGTGCCAGCAGCAGGACAGGGGGCATCGAGCAGTACTTC CASSRTGGIEQYF TRBD1 TRBV6-6 many TRBJ2-7
TGTGCCAGCAGTGTTGGTAGCACAGATACGCAGTATTTT CASSVGSTDTQYF NA TRBV2 few TRBJ2-3
TGTGCCAGCAGTATTGGACAGCCTAGCAATCAGCCCCAGCATTTT CASSIGQPSNQPQHF NA TRBV6-2/TRBV6-3 many TRBJ1-5
TGTGCCAGCAAACAAGACAGGGGGTTCACTGAAGCTTTCTTT CASKQDRGFTEAFF TRBD1 TRBV27 NA TRBJ1-1
TGCAGCCCCTTGCCTCTTCTCGACGAGCAGTACTTC CSPLPLLDEQYF NA TRBV20-1 many TRBJ2-7
TGTGCCAGCTTGGACAGGGGGTTTGGCTACACCTTC CASLDRGFGYTF TRBD1 TRBV27 few TRBJ1-2
TGCAGTGCTAGAACCCCGGGAGATACGCAGTATTTT CSARTPGDTQYF NA TRBV20-1 many TRBJ2-3
TGTGCCAGCAGCTTAGACAGGGGAGGAATCGATGAGCAGTTCTTC CASSLDRGGIDEQFF NA TRBV7-2 many TRBJ2-1
TGTGCCAGCAGCCCCACTGGGGCCAACGTCCTGACTTTC CASSPTGANVLTF NA TRBV7-2 many TRBJ2-6
TGTGCCAGCAGCCCCCGCCCCTCCGGGGAGCTGTTTTTT CASSPRPSGELFF NA TRBV7-6 many TRBJ2-2
TGTGCCAGCAGCCCGGGACAGGGTGCGGGGACGCGTATCTACGAGCAGTACTTC CASSPGQGAGTRIYEQYF TRBD1 TRBV3-1 many TRBJ2-7
TGTGCCAGCAGCCCGGGTACTTCTAATCAGCCCCAGCATTTT CASSPGTSNQPQHF NA TRBV7-2 many TRBJ1-5
TGTGCCAGCAGCTTGGGGGGGACTTACGAGCAGTACTTC CASSLGGTYEQYF NA TRBV5-5 many TRBJ2-7
TGTGCCAGCAGTTCCTCCCTGGGGTCCTCCTACAATGAGCAGTTCTTC CASSSSLGSSYNEQFF NA TRBV6-5 many TRBJ2-1
TGTGCCAGCAGTTGGCAGGGTCGCAATCAGCCCCAGAATTTT CASSWQGRNQPQNF NA TRBV12-3/TRBV12-4 many TRBJ1-5
TGTGCCAGCAGTCCGCCCGCGGTAGAGACCCAGTACTTC CASSPPAVETQYF NA TRBV7-9 NA TRBJ2-5
TGTGCCAGCAGCTTGGCCGACGGGGAGCTGTTTTTT CASSLADGELFF NA TRBV5-6 many TRBJ2-2